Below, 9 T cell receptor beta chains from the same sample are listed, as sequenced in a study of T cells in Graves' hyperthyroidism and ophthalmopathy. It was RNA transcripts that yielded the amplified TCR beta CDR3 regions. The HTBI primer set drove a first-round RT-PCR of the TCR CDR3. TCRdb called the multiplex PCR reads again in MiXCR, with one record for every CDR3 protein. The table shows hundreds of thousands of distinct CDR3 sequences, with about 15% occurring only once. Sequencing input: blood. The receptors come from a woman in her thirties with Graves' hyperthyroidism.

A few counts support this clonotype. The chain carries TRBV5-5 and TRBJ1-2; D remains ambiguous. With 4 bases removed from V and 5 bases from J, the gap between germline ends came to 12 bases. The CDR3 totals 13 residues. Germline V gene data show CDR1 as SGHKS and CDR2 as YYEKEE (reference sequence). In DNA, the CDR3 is TGTGCCAGCAGCCCCCGCAGCGATTATGGCTACACCTTC. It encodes CASSPRSDYGYTF.

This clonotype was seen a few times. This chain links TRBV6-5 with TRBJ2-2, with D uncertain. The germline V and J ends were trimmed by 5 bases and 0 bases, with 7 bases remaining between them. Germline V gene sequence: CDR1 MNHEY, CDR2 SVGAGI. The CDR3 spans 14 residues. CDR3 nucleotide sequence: TGTGCCAGCAGTCTACTCGCGAACACCGGGGAGCTGTTTTTT. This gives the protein CASSLLANTGELFF.

As DNA, the CDR3 is TGTGCCAGCAGCGTAGCTAAAGAGACCCAGTACTTC. As protein: CASSVAKETQYF. The chain uses TRBV2 and TRBJ2-5; D not certain. The V and J ends lost 6 bases and 3 bases respectively, with 8 bases between them. The CDR3 has 12 residues. Germline CDR1 and CDR2: SNHLY and FYNNEI.

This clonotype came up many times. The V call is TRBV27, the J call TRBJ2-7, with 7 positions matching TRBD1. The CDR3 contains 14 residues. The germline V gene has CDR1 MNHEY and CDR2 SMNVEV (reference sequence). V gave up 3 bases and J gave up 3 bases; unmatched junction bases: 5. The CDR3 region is CASSFGRGIYEQYF. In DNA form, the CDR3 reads TGTGCCAGCAGTTTCGGCAGGGGGATCTACGAGCAGTACTTC.

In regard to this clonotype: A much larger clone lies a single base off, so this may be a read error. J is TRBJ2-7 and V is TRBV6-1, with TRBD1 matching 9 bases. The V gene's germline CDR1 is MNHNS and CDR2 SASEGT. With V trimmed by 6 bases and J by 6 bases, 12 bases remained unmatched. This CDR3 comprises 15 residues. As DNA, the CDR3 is TGTGCCAGCAGCGAGACCCGGACAGGGGAGGCCGAGCAGTACTTC. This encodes CASSETRTGEAEQYF.

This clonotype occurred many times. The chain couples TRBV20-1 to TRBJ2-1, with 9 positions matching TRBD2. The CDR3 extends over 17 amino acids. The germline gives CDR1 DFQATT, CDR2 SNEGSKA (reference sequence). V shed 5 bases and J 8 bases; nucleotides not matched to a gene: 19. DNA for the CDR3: TGCAGTGCTGCCGGGACTAGCTTTCGGCTAGGCTTGGATGAGCAGTTCTTC. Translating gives CSAAGTSFRLGLDEQFF.

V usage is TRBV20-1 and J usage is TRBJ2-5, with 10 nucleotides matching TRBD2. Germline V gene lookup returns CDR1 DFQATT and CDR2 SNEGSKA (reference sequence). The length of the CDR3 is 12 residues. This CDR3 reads CSGLAAQETQYF. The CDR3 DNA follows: TGCAGCGGACTAGCGGCTCAAGAGACCCAGTACTTC.

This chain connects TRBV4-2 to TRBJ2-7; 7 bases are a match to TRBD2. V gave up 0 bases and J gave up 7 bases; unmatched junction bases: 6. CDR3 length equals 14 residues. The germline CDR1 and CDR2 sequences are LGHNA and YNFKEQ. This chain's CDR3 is CASSQDGRAREQYF. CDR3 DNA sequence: TGTGCCAGCAGCCAAGATGGGAGGGCGAGAGAGCAGTACTTC.

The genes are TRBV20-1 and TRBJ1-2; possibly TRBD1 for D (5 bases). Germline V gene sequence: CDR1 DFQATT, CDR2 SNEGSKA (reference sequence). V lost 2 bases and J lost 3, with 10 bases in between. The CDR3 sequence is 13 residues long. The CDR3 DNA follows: TGCAGTGCTAGATCTGGGGGAGACTATGGCTACACCTTC. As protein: CSARSGGDYGYTF.